This record concerns one T cell receptor (beta chain) sequence. Its antigen is unknown. The data stem from a study of cytomegalovirus exposure and HLA in healthy donors. The table came from immunoSEQ multiplex PCR; TCRdb's copy has only in-frame clones and leaves some out. Among around 170,000 clones, 85% were seen once, and the ten largest hold about 17%. J gave up 5 bases and V 2 bases, and 6 bases lay outside the gene matches. The CDR3 length is 15 residues. The germline V gene encodes CDR1 SGHRS and CDR2 YFSETQ. The study's findings and limits: A subsequent analysis found that TCR clusters from the first cohort also tended to co-occur in the 110 or so validation repertoires, with around 94% of cluster scores above 0. Per published reports, the classifier diagnosed cytomegalovirus status with high specificity and sensitivity. Cytomegalovirus-associated status was assigned to around 160 TCR beta chains. Under in vitro conditions, a few CMV-associated chains were confirmed as specific for CMV antigens.

Sequencing was carried out using PBMCs. V usage is TRBV5-1 and J usage is TRBJ1-4, with 7 bases aligning to TRBD1. The TCR originated in a man aged 18 to 35 in good health and CMV-seropositive. The CDR3: CASSFAGTENEKLFF. CDR3 nucleotides: TGCGCCAGCAGCTTCGCCGGGACAGAGAATGAAAAACTGTTTTTT. Based on the CDR3 plus reference TRBV5-1 and TRBJ1-4, the full variable domain is KAGVTQTPRYLIKTRGQQVTLSCSPISGHRSVSWYQQTPGQGLQFLFEYFSETQRNKGNFPGRFSGRQFSNSRSEMNVSTLELGDSALYLCASSFAGTENEKLFFGSGTQLSVL.